This passage covers 8 T cell receptor beta chains from one sample sequenced in a study of identical twins. TCRdb used MiXCR to reprocess the 5' RACE reads, holding one entry per CDR3 protein. The table has 570,000 or so distinct CDR3 sequences, 9% to 10% seen once. The sample was also linked to a second study, of yellow fever vaccine responses in identical twins.

Sample: PBMCs. Receptors were obtained from a woman aged 18 to 35 in good health.

Details on this clonotype: Given a much more abundant clone one base away, this may be a read error. The chain uses TRBV29-1 and TRBJ2-7; 8 bases agree with TRBD1. The CDR3 consists of 16 residues. Germline lookup yields CDR1 SQVTM and CDR2 ANQGSEA. The CDR3 protein is CSVATGTGMTSFEQYF. The CDR3 DNA reads as TGCAGCGTCGCCACCGGGACAGGTATGACCTCCTTCGAGCAGTACTTC.

This chain connects TRBV5-1 to TRBJ2-5, with TRBD2 identical over 10 bases. V lost 5 bases to trimming and J lost 1 base; unmatched junction nucleotides: 2. The CDR3 covers 14 residues. Germline CDR1 and CDR2: SGHRS and YFSETQ. This chain's CDR3 is CASRLAGIQETQYF. The CDR3 DNA reads TGCGCCAGCAGACTAGCGGGGATCCAAGAGACCCAGTACTTC.

The V call is TRBV6-2 or TRBV6-3, the J call TRBJ2-2, with 10 bases identical to TRBD2. CDR1 and CDR2 (germline): MNHEY, SVGEGT. The CDR3 contains 14 residues. The V gene end was trimmed by 6 bases and the J gene end by 6 bases; junction bases not matched to a gene: 4. The CDR3 coding sequence is TGTGCCAGCAGGCGACTAGCGGGTGCCGGGGAGCTGTTTTTT. It codes for CASRRLAGAGELFF.

This clonotype was observed a few times. This sequence joins TRBV28 and TRBJ2-7, with 14 bases lining up with TRBD2. The CDR3 has 17 amino acids. Germline V gives CDR1 MDHEN, CDR2 SYDVKM. The junction had 9 bases not matched to a gene; V was cut back by 6 bases and J by 2 bases. In DNA form, the CDR3 reads TGTGCCAGCAGGGGGTCTGGACTAGCGGGAGGACCCTACGAGCAGTACTTC. This encodes CASRGSGLAGGPYEQYF.

V and J are TRBV23-1 and TRBJ2-7; D is possibly TRBD2 (5 bases). TRBV23-1 belongs to the ORF category, with a function that is uncertain. The CDR3 length is 13 residues. The V end was cut by 0 bases, the J end by 9 bases, with 12 bases between. CDR3 coding DNA: TGCGCCAGCAGTCAATCGTGGAGGTCCAGGCAGTACTTC. This translates into CASSQSWRSRQYF.

The chain uses TRBV29-1 and TRBJ2-6; D possibly corresponds to TRBD1 (6 bases). Trimming removed 6 bases from V and 0 bases from J, with 21 bases in between. The CDR3 has 18 amino acids. Germline CDR1 SQVTM, CDR2 ANQGSEA. CDR3 nucleotides: TGCAGCGTAGCCATTACAGGGAAAGGGGGCTCTGGGGCCAACGTCCTGACTTTC. Protein product: CSVAITGKGGSGANVLTF.

This clonotype turned up a few times. The chain employs TRBV19 and TRBJ2-5; the D is unclear. Germline V gives CDR1 LNHDA, CDR2 SQIVND (reference sequence). The CDR3 has 16 amino acids. Trimming took off 3 bases at V and 7 bases at J, with 21 bases between the two ends. The CDR3 sequence: CASSIGNRASVGTQYF. In nucleotides, the CDR3 is TGTGCCAGTAGTATTGGAAATCGGGCGTCTGTTGGGACCCAGTACTTC. Using reference TRBV19 and TRBJ2-5 for the parts outside the CDR3, the full variable domain is DGGITQSPKYLFRKEGQNVTLSCEQNLNHDAMYWYRQDPGQGLRLIYYSQIVNDFQKGDIAEGYSVSREKKESFPLTVTSAQKNPTAFYLCASSIGNRASVGTQYFGPGTRLLVL.

The table lists this clonotype with many counts. The V gene is TRBV6-1, the J gene TRBJ1-5; no reliable D call. The CDR3 has 12 amino acids. V shed 7 bases and J shed 9 bases, with 13 bases lying between them. Germline V gene data show CDR1 as MNHNS and CDR2 as SASEGT. The CDR3 region is CASTITEGPQHF. In DNA form, the CDR3 reads TGTGCCAGCACTATCACCGAGGGGCCCCAGCATTTT.